This TCR beta chain comes out of a study of CD4+ T cells in melanoma. Data came from immunoSEQ multiplex PCR; TCRdb stores just in-frame clones and leaves some out. The sample holds about 140,000 clones; around 90% are singletons and the top ten take over 1.5%. Germline assignment: CDR1 MNHNS and CDR2 SASEGT. The germline V and J ends were trimmed by 3 bases and 3 bases, with 15 bases remaining between them. The CDR3 loop spans 16 amino acids. The source is a human donor with melanoma. V usage is TRBV6-1 and J usage is TRBJ1-5; D unclear. This CDR3 is CASSDVLQVVNQPQHF. The CDR3 DNA reads as TGTGCCAGCAGTGACGTCCTTCAGGTAGTCAATCAGCCCCAGCATTTT.